This TCR beta chain is drawn from a study of radiotherapy plus CTLA-4 blockade in lung cancer. Study-wide findings and caveats: Tumor-derived TCR clones expanded in blood after radiotherapy plus ipilimumab.

Comment on this clone: Its antigen is as yet unknown.

The data were produced by immunoSEQ multiplex PCR, yet TCRdb's version contains in-frame clones alone and is incomplete. Among approximately 60,000 clones listed, roughly four fifths were seen once. The sample here was peripheral blood, taken from a patient treated with radiotherapy plus ipilimumab. The TCR comes from a human donor with non-small cell lung cancer whose response to radiotherapy plus ipilimumab could not be evaluated.

The CDR3 here is CASSDQQGGLGSPLHF. The CDR3 nucleotides are TGCGCCAGCAGTGACCAACAGGGGGGGTTAGGTTCACCCCTCCACTTT. The chain uses TRBV10-2 and TRBJ1-6, with 8 bases matching TRBD1. The CDR3 runs to 16 residues. V was pared by 3 bases and J by 9 bases, with 10 bases of the junction left unmatched. Per the germline V gene, CDR1 is WSHSY and CDR2 is SAAADI.